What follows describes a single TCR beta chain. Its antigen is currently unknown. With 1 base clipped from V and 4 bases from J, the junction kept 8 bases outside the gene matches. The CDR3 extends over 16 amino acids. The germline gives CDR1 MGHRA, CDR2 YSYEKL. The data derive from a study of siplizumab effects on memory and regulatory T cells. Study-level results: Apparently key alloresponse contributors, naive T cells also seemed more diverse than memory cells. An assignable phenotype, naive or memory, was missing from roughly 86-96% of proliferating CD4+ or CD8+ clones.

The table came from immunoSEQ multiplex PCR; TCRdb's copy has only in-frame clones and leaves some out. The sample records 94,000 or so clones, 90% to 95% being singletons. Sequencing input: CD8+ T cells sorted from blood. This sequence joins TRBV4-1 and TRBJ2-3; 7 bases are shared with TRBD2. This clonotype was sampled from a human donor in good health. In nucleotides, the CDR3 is TGCGCCAGCAGCCAAGGGGTTGCGGGAGCGGCAGATACGCAGTATTTT. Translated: CASSQGVAGAADTQYF.